This T cell receptor (beta chain) was sequenced during a study of beta chain features in type 1 diabetes. General study points: Type 1 diabetes patients had VDJ junctions that carried fewer insertions and more deletions. TCRB CDR3 length was moderately but significantly reduced in all four CD4+ subsets of Type 1 diabetes patients.

On this clone itself: Its antigen is as yet unknown.

One heparinised blood draw, averaging approximately 0.11 L, came from each donor. Naive, central memory, regulatory and stem cell-like memory cells within the CD4+ compartment were sorted using CD45RO/CCR7/CD25/CD127/CD95/CD27. The isolated RNA, all of it, was reverse transcribed, so expressed TCRB transcripts were what got sequenced. This table comes from immunoSEQ multiplex PCR, and its TCRdb copy is limited to in-frame clones, with some not included. The sample contains approximately 300,000 clones, 8% to 13% of which appear only once. The CDR3 loop spans 16 amino acids. The germline V gene has CDR1 SGHVS and CDR2 FQNEAQ. The germline V and J ends were trimmed by 1 base and 8 bases, with 20 bases remaining between them.

The chain uses TRBV7-8 and TRBJ1-2; D may be TRBD1 (6 bases). The clonotype was recovered from a woman aged 25 to 39 in good health. The sample was naive CD4+ T cells from blood. The CDR3 spells CASSLGTRGARSGYTF. The CDR3 DNA is TGTGCCAGCAGCTTAGGTACTCGGGGGGCGCGTAGCGGCTACACCTTC.